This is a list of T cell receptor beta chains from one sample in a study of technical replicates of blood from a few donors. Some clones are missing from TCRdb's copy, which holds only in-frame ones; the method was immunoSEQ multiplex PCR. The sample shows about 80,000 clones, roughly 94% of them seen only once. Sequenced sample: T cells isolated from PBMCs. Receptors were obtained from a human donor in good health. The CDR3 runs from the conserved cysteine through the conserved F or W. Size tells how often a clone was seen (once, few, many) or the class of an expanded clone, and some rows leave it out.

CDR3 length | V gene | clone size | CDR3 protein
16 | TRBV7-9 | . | CASSLIGLAGWNEQFF
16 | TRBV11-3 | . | CASSLGLAGGADTQYF
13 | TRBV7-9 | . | CASSRRESYEQYF
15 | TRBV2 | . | CASSDDGTGTYEQYF
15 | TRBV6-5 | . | CASQFRDRGHYGYTF
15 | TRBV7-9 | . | CASSFPGAISYEQYF
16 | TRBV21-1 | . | CASSKEKDRDRYEQYF
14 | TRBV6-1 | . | CASGAGGRPETQYF
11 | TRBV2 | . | CASSGDEKLFF
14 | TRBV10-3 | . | CAISDLQGRTEAFF
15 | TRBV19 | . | CASTPHAGGLLEQYF
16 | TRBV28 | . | CASSPNRVRGGYGYTF
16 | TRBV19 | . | CASSIGREGSGDTQYF
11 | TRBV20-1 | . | CSVDYRDEQYF
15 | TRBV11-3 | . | CASSLGGWGGLEQYF
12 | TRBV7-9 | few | CASRGDSTEAFF
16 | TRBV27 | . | CASSSPTGGSGNTIYF
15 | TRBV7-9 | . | CASSPGPTGVYGYTF
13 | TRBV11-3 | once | CASSFSRKETQYF
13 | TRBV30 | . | CAWSVHGEQPQHF
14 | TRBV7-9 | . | CASSFPQNNEKLFF
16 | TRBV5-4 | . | CASSLGLAVVTDTQYF
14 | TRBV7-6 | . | CASRLTSGSDEQYF
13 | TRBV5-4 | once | CASSSGSGETQYF
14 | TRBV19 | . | CASSASSGDGGYTF
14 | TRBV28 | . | CASSLAGGLREQYF
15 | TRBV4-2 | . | CASSQEDGTGVGYTF
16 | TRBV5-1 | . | CASSLQVLGPNEKLFF
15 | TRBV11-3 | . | CASSPGQGSTGELFF
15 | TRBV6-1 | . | CASSEGLALVYEQFF
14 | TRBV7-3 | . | CASSLKGLNTEAFF
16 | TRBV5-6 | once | CASSPGTGGLGYGYTF
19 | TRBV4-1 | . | CASSQDGLYSSGKTGELFF
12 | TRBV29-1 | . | CSVWDTNYGYTF
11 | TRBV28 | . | CASSPRETQYF
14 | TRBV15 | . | CATSREEGRETQYF
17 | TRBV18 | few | CASSPRGTGPGTGELFF
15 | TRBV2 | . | CASVRTSGVMNTQYF
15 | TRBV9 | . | CASSLRAHGTDTQYF
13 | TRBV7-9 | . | CASSWGTAGELFF
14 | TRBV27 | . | CASSPGRGVVGYTF